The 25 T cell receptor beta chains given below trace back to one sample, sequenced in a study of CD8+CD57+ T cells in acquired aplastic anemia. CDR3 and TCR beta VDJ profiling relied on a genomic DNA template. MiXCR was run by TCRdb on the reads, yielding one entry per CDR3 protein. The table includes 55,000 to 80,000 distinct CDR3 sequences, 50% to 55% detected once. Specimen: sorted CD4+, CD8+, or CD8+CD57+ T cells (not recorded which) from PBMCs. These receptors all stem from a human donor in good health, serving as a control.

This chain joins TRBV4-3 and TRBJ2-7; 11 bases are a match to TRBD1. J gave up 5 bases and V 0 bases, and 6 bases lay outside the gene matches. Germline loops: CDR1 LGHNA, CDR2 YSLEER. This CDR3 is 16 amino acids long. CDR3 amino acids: CASSQEDRGLIDEQYF. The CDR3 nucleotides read TGCGCCAGCAGCCAAGAGGACAGGGGGCTTATCGACGAGCAGTACTTC.

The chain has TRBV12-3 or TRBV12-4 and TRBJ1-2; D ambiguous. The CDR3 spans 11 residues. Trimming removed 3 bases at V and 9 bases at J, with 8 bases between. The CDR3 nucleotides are TGTGCCAGCAGTTTCAGCCAGAGCTACACCTTC. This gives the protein CASSFSQSYTF.

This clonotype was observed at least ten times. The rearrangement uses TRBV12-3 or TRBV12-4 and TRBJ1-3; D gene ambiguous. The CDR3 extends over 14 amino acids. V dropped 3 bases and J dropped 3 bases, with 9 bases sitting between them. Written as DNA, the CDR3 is TGTGCCAGCAGTTTCACATCGGGTGGAAACACCATATATTTT. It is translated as CASSFTSGGNTIYF.

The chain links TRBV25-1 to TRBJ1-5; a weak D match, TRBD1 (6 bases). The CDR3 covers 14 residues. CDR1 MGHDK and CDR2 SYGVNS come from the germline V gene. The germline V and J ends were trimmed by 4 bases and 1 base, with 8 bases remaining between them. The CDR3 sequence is CASSGGASNQPQHF. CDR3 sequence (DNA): TGTGCCAGCAGTGGGGGGGCGAGCAATCAGCCCCAGCATTTT.

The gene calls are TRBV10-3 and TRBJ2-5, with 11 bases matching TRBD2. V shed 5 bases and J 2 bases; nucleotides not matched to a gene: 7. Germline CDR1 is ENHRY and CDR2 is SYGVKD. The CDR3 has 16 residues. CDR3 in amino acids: CAISIGLAGGQETQYF. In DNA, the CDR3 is TGTGCCATCAGTATCGGGCTAGCGGGGGGACAAGAGACCCAGTACTTC.

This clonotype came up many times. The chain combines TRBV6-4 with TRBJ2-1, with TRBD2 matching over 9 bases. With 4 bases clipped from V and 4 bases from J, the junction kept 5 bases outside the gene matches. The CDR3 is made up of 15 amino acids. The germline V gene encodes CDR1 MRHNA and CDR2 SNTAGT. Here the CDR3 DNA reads TGTGCCAGCAGTGGGGCGAGCGGGGGGTACAATGAGCAGTTCTTC. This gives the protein CASSGASGGYNEQFF.

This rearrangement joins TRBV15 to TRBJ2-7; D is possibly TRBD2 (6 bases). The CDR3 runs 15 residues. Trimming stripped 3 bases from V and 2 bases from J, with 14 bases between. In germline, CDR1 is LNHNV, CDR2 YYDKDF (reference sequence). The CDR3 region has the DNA TGTGCCACCAGCAGCGTAGGGGACTCCCCCTACGAGCAGTACTTC. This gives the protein CATSSVGDSPYEQYF.

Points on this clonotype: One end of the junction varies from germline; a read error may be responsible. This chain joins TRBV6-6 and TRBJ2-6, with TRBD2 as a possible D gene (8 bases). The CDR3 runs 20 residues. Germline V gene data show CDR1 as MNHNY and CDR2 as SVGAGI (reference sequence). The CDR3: CASSSRGGDRRRSGANVLAF. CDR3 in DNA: TGTGCCAGCAGTTCCCGGGGGGGGGACAGACGACGCTCTGGGGCCAACGTCCTGGCTTTC.

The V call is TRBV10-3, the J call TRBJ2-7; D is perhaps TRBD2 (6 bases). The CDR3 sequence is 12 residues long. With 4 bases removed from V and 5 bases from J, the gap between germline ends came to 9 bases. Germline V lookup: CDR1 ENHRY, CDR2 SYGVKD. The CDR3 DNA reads TGTGCCATCAGTGGAGGCGGGGACGAGCAGTACTTC. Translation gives CAISGGGDEQYF.

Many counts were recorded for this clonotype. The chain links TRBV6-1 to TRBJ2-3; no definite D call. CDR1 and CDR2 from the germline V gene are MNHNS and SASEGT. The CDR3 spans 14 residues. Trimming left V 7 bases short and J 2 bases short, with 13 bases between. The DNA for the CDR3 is TGTGCCAGCAACGGCATGACGGACACAGATACGCAGTATTTT. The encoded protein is CASNGMTDTDTQYF.

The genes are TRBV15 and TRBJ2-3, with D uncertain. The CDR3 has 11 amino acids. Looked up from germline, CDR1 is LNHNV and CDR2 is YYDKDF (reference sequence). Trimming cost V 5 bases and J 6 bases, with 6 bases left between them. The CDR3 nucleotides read TGTGCCACCAGCGGTACGGATACGCAGTATTTT. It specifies CATSGTDTQYF.

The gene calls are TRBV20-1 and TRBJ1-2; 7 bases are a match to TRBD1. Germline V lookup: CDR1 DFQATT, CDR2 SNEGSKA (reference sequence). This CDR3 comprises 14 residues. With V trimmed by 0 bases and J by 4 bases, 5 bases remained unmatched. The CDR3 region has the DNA TGCAGTGCTAGAGAGACAGGGTTCACCTATGGCTACACCTTC. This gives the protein CSARETGFTYGYTF.

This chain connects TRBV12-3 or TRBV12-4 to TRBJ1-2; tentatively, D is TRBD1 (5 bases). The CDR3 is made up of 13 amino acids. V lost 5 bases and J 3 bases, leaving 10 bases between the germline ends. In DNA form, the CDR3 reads TGTGCCAGCAGTGTAAGGGGAGACTATGGCTACACCTTC. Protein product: CASSVRGDYGYTF.

CDR3 coding DNA: TGTGCCAGCAGCGTAGGACTAGCGGGGGTGTACAATGAGCAGTTCTTC. Translation gives CASSVGLAGVYNEQFF. The chain recombines TRBV9 with TRBJ2-1; 12 nucleotides line up with TRBD2. Germline CDR1 SGDLS, CDR2 YYNGEE. The CDR3 runs 16 residues. With V trimmed by 0 bases and J by 4 bases, 2 bases remained unmatched.

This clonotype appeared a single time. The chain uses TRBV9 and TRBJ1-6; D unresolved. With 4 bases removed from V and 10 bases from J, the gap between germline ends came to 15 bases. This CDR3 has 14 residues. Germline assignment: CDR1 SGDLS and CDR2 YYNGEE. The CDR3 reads CASSPDGIVSPLHF. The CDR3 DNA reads TGTGCCAGCAGCCCCGACGGGATAGTATCACCCCTCCACTTT.

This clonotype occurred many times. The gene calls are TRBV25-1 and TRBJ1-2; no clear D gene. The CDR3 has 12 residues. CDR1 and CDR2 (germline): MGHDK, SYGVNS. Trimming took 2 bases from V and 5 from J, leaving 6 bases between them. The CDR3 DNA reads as TGTGCCAGCAGTGAAGGGAGGTATGGCTACACCTTC. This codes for CASSEGRYGYTF.

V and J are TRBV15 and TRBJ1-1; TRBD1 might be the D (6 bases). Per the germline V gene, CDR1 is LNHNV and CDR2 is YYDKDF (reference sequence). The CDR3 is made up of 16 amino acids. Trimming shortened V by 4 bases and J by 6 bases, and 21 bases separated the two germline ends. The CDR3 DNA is TGTGCCACCAGCAACACAGGGAGGGAGGCGACCCCTGAAGCTTTCTTT. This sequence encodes CATSNTGREATPEAFF.

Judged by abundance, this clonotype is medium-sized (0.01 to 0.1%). Written as DNA, the CDR3 is TGTGCCAGCAAGGACCCCTGGGAACAGCCCCAGCATTTT. Its protein is CASKDPWEQPQHF. The rearrangement uses TRBV2 and TRBJ1-5; unclear D gene. This CDR3 has 13 residues. CDR1 and CDR2 from the germline V gene are SNHLY and FYNNEI. Deletions cut 7 bases from V and 7 bases from J, with 14 bases between.

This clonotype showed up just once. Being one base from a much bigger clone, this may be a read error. The CDR3 is CASSLDRTQEQSF. For the CDR3, the DNA is TGTGCCAGCAGCTTAGATCGGACCCAGGAGCAGTCCTTC. The chain recombines TRBV7-7 with TRBJ2-1; D is ambiguous. The germline V gene encodes CDR1 SSHAT and CDR2 FNYEAQ (reference sequence). The CDR3 runs to 13 residues.

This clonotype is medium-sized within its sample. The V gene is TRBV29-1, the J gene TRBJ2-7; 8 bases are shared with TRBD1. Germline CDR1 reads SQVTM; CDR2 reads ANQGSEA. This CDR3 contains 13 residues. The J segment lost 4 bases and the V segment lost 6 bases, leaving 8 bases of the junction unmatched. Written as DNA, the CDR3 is TGCAGCGTCGAGGACAGGGCAGGGTACGAGCAGTACTTC. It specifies CSVEDRAGYEQYF.

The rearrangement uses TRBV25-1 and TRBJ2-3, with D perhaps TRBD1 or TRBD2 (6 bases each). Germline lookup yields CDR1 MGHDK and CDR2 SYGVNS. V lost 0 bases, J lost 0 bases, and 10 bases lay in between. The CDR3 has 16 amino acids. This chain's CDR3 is CASSEYRGGSTDTQYF. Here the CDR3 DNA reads TGTGCCAGCAGTGAATATCGAGGGGGGAGCACAGATACGCAGTATTTT.

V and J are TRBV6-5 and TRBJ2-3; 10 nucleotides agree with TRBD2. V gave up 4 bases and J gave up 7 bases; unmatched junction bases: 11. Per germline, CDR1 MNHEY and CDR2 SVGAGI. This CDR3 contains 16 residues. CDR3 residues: CASSLAPVSGGHTQYF. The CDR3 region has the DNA TGTGCCAGCAGTTTAGCACCGGTTAGCGGGGGGCATACGCAGTATTTT.

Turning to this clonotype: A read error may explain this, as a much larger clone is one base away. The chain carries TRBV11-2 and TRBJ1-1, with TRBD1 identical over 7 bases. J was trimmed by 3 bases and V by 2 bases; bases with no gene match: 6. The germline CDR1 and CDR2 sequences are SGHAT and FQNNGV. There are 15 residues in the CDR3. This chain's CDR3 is CASSLSGTGDTEAFF. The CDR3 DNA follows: TGTGCCAGCAGCTTATCTGGTACAGGGGACACTGAAGCTTTCTTT.

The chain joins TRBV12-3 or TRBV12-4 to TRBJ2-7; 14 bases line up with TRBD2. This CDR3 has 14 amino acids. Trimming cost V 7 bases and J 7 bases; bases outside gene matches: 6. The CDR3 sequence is CASTGTSGSWEQYF. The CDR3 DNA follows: TGTGCCAGCACCGGGACTAGCGGGAGTTGGGAGCAGTACTTC.

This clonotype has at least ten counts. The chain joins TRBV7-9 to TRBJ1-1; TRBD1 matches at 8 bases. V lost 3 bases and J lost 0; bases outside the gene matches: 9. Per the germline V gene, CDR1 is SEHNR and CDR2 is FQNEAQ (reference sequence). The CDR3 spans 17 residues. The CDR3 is CASSLSDRVTMNTEAFF. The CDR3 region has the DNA TGTGCCAGCAGCTTGTCGGACAGGGTAACCATGAACACTGAAGCTTTCTTT.